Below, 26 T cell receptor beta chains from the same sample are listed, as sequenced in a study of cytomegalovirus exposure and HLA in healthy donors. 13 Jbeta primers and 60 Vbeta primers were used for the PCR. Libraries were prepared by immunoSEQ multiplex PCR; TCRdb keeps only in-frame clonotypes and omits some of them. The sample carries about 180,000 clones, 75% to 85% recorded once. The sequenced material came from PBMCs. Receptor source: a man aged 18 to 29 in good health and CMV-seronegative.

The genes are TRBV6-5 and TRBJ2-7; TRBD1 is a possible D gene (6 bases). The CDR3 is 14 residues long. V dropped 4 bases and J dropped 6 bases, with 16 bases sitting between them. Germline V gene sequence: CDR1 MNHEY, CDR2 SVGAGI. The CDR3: CASSSPGRGGEQYF. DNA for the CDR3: TGTGCCAGCAGTTCGCCGGGCCGAGGGGGCGAGCAGTACTTC.

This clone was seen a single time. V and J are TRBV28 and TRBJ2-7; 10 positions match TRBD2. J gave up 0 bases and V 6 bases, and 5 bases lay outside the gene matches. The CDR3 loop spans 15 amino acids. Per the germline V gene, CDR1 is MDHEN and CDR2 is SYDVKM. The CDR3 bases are TGTGCCAGCAGCCCCAGCGGGAGGGGCTCCTACGAGCAGTACTTC. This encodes CASSPSGRGSYEQYF.

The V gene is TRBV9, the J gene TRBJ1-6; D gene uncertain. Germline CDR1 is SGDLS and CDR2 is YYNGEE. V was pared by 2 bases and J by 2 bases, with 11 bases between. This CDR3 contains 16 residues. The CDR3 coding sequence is TGTGCCAGCAGCGTTTCGCCTAGCCCCTATAATTCACCCCTCCACTTT. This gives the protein CASSVSPSPYNSPLHF.

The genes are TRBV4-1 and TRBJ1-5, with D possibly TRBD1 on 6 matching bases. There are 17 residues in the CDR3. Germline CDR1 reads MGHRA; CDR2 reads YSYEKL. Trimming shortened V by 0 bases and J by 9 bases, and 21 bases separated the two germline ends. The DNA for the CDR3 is TGCGCCAGCAGCCAAGATCCAACGGACAGATTTATTTGGCCCCAGCATTTT. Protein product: CASSQDPTDRFIWPQHF.

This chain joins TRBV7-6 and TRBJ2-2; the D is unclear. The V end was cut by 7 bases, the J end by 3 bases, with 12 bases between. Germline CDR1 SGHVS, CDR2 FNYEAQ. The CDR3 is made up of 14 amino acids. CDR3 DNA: TGTGCCAGCACCGCCGACACGTACACCGGGGAGCTGTTTTTT. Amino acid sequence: CASTADTYTGELFF.

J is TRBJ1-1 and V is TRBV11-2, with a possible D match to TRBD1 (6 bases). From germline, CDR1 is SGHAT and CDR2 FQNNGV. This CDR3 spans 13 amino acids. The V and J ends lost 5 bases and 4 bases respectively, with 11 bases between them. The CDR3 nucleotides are TGTGCCAGCAGCCACAGGGCTGTCACTGAAGCTTTCTTT. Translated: CASSHRAVTEAFF.

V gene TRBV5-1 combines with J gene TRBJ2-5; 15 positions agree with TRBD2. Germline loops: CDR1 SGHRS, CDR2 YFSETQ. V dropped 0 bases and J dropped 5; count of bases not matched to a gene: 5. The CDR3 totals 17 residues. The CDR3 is CASSLGTSGRAAETQYF. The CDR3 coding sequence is TGCGCCAGCAGCTTGGGGACTAGCGGGAGGGCCGCGGAGACCCAGTACTTC.

CDR3 sequence (DNA): TGTGCCAGTAGTATATTGGGGACTAACACCGGGGAGCTGTTTTTT. Its protein is CASSILGTNTGELFF. The chain is built from TRBV19 and TRBJ2-2; TRBD2 is a possible D gene (6 bases). The V end was cut by 2 bases, the J end by 2 bases, with 9 bases between. This CDR3 is built from 15 residues. From germline, CDR1 is LNHDA and CDR2 SQIVND (reference sequence).

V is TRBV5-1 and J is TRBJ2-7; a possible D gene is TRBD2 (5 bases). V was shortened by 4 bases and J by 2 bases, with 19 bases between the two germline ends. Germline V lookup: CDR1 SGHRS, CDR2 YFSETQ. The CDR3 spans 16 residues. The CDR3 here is CASSLTFRGPTYEQYF. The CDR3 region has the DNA TGCGCCAGCAGCCTCACCTTTCGGGGTCCCACCTACGAGCAGTACTTC.

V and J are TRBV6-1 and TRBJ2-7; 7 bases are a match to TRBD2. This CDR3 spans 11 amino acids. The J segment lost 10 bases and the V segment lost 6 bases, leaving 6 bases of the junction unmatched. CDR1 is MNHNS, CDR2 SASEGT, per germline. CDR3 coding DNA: TGTGCCAGCAGAAAACGGGGGGAACAGTACTTC. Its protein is CASRKRGEQYF.

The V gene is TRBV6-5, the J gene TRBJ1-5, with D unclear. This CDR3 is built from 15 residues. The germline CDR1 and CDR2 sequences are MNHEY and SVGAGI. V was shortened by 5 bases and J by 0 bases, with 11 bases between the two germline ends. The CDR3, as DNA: TGTGCCAGCAGTCCCGTCCAGTTTAGCAATCAGCCCCAGCATTTT. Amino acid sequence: CASSPVQFSNQPQHF.

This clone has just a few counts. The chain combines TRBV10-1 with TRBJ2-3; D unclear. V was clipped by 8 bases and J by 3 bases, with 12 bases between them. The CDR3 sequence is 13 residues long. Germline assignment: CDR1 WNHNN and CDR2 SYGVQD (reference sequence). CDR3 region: CASGKAGTDTQYF. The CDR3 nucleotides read TGCGCCAGCGGTAAAGCCGGTACAGATACGCAGTATTTT.

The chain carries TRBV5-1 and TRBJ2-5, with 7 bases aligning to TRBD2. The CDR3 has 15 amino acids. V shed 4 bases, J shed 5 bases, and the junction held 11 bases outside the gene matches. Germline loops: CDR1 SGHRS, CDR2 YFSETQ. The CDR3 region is CASSPRGAGVETQYF. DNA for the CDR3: TGCGCCAGCAGCCCCCGCGGGGCGGGAGTTGAGACCCAGTACTTC.

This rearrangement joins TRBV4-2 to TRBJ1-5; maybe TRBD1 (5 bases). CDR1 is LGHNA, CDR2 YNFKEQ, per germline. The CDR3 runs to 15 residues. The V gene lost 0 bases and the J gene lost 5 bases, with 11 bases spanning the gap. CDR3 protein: CASSQDRQNDQPQHF. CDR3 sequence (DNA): TGTGCCAGCAGCCAAGATAGACAGAACGATCAGCCCCAGCATTTT.

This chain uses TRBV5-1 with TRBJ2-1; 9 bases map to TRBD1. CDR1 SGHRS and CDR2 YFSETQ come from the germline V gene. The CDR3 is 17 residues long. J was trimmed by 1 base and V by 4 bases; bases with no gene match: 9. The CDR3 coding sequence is TGCGCCAGCAGCCCCATAAACAGGGGGCGATCCTACAATGAGCAGTTCTTC. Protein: CASSPINRGRSYNEQFF.

DNA for the CDR3: TGCGCCAGCAGCCGGGACAGGGGGCGATTAGAGACCCAGTACTTC. Its protein is CASSRDRGRLETQYF. V is TRBV4-1 and J is TRBJ2-5, with TRBD1 identical over 12 bases. V gave up 4 bases and J gave up 4 bases; unmatched junction bases: 4. The germline V gene encodes CDR1 MGHRA and CDR2 YSYEKL. This CDR3 spans 15 amino acids.

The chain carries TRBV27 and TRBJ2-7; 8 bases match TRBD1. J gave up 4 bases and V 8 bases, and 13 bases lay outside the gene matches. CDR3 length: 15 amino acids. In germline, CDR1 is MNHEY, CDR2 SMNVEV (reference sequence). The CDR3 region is CASGKNRGDFYEQYF. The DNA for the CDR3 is TGTGCCAGCGGAAAGAACAGGGGGGATTTTTACGAGCAGTACTTC.

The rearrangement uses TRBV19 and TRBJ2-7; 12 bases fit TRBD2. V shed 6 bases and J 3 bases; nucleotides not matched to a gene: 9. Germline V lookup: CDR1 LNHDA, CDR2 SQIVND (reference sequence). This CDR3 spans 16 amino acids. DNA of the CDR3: TGTGCCAGTAGACCGAGAGGACTAGCGGGAAACTACGAGCAGTACTTC. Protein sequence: CASRPRGLAGNYEQYF.

For the CDR3, the DNA is TGTGCCAGCAGCCCCCACCGAGGGGAGGGGGGGAATGGCTACACCTTC. Protein product: CASSPHRGEGGNGYTF. J is TRBJ1-2 and V is TRBV7-9; tentative D call: TRBD1 (6 bases). V was trimmed by 5 bases and J by 6 bases, leaving 22 bases between them. This CDR3 has 16 amino acids. Germline CDR1 reads SEHNR; CDR2 reads FQNEAQ (reference sequence).

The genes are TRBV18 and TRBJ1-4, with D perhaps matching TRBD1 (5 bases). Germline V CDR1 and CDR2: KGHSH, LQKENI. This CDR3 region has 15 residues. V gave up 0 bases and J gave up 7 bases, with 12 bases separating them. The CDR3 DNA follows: TGTGCCAGCTCACCACCGGGGGGAAGTGGTGAAAAACTGTTTTTT. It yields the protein CASSPPGGSGEKLFF. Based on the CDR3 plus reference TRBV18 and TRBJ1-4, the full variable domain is NAGVMQNPRHLVRRRGQEARLRCSPMKGHSHVYWYRQLPEEGLKFMVYLQKENIIDESGMPKERFSAEFPKEGPSILRIQQVVRGDSAAYFCASSPPGGSGEKLFFGSGTQLSVL.

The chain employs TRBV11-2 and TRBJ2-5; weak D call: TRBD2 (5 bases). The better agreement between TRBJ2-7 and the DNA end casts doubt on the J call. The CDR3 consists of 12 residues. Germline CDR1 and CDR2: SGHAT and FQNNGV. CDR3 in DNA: TGTGCCAGCAGCTTAGGCGGGTTCGAGCAGTACTTC. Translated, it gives CASSLGGFEQYF.

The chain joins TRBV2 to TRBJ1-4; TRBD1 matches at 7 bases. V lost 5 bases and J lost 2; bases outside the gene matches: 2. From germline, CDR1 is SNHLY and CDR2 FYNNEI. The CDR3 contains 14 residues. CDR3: CASSTGVTNEKLFF. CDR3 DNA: TGTGCCAGCAGTACAGGGGTGACTAATGAAAAACTGTTTTTT.

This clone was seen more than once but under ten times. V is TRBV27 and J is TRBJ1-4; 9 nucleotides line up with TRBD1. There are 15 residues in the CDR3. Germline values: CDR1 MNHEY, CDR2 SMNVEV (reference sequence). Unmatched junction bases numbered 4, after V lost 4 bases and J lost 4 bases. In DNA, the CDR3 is TGTGCCAGCAGTTCGGACAGGGGAAATAATGAAAAACTGTTTTTT. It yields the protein CASSSDRGNNEKLFF.

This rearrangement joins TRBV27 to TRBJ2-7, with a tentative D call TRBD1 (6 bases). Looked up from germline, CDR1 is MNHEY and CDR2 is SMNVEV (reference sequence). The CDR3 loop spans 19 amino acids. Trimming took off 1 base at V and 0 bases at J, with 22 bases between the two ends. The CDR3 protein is CASSLLGTRTLSNSYEQYF. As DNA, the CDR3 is TGTGCCAGCAGTTTATTAGGGACACGGACCTTGTCGAACTCCTACGAGCAGTACTTC.

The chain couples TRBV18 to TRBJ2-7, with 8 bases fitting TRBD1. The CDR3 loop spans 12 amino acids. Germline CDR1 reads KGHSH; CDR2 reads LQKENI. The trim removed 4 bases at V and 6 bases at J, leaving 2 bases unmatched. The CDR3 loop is CASSLDRGEQYF. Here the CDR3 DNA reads TGTGCCAGCTCACTAGACAGGGGCGAGCAGTACTTC.

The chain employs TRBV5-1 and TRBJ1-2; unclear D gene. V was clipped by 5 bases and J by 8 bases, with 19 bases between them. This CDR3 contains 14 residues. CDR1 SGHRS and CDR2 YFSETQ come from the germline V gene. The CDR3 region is CASSSDGFSRGYTF. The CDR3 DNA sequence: TGCGCCAGCAGTTCCGACGGCTTCTCGCGGGGCTACACCTTC. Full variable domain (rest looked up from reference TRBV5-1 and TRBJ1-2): KAGVTQTPRYLIKTRGQQVTLSCSPISGHRSVSWYQQTPGQGLQFLFEYFSETQRNKGNFPGRFSGRQFSNSRSEMNVSTLELGDSALYLCASSSDGFSRGYTFGSGTRLTVV.